What follows describes a single TCR beta chain. No antigen is known for it. Primed by a sample-barcoded 5' primer and a J-beta primer mix, a second PCR proceeded for about 6 to 11 cycles. TCRdb processed the 5' RACE reads anew with MiXCR; each CDR3 protein has one entry. The sample holds some 1.5 million distinct CDR3 sequences, roughly 43% seen once. This sample stems from a study of blood T cells in healthy people across ages. General observations from the study: Diversity estimates from one million T cells were considered underestimates.

With each sample, at least 6 micrograms of total RNA were extracted. The V gene's germline CDR1 is SGHRS and CDR2 YFSETQ. This CDR3 comprises 15 residues. After removal of 4 bases from V and 3 bases from J, the junction contained 7 bases not matched to a gene. The chain carries TRBV5-1 and TRBJ2-5; TRBD2 agrees at 9 bases. The material sequenced was blood. The clonotype originates from a woman younger than 35 in good health. The CDR3 coding sequence is TGCGCCAGCAGCCCTGGGATAGCGGGAGAAGAGACCCAGTACTTC. The encoded protein is CASSPGIAGEETQYF.